These T cell receptor beta chains were read from a single sample in a study of OX40 agonist ivuxolimab in advanced cancers. Clones were sequenced by immunoSEQ multiplex PCR, and TCRdb holds only the in-frame ones, with some missing. The table has 77,000 or so clones, 80% to 90% seen once; the top ten hold approximately 10%. The specimen comprised CD4+ or CD8+ T cells sorted from blood, sampled in a trial of the OX40 agonist ivuxolimab. The receptors originated from an adult with an advanced solid tumor such as melanoma, head and neck, liver or kidney cancer. Both conserved end residues are part of each CDR3. A D gene is named only where the DNA matches it firmly. Size values are once, few and many counts, or a class for expanded clones, and some rows have none.

TGTGCCATCAGTGAGCGGGGGGCCCCCTACAATGAGCAGTTCTTC	CAISERGAPYNEQFF	-	TRBV10-3	TRBJ2-1	-
TGTGCCAGCAGCTTAGAACAGGGATTATTTAGCGCCGTCCAGTACTTC	CASSLEQGLFSAVQYF	-	TRBV7-2	TRBJ2-5	-
TGCGCCAGCAGCTTTTGGGGACGGACTACCGGGGAGCTGTTTTTT	CASSFWGRTTGELFF	-	TRBV5-1	TRBJ2-2	-
TGTGCCAGCAGGCGAGTAGGGGGTGGGGCCTCCTACAATGAGCAGTTCTTC	CASRRVGGGASYNEQFF	-	TRBV7-9	TRBJ2-1	-
TGTGCCAGTAGTAGAGGCTCTGGGGCCAACGTCCTGACTTTC	CASSRGSGANVLTF	-	TRBV19	TRBJ2-6	-
TGTGCCAGCTCACTTAGGACGGACATGAACACTGAAGCTTTCTTT	CASSLRTDMNTEAFF	-	TRBV18	TRBJ1-1	-
TGTGCCAGCAGCCCTCTTAGCGTCACCGGGGAGCTGTTTTTT	CASSPLSVTGELFF	-	TRBV7-3	TRBJ2-2	-
TGTGCCAGCAGTTTTAGCGGGGGGCGCTACGAGCAGTACTTC	CASSFSGGRYEQYF	-	TRBV10-3	TRBJ2-7	TRBD2
TGTGCCAGCAGCTTAGAGGTGTCCTACAATGAGCAGTTCTTC	CASSLEVSYNEQFF	-	TRBV7-8	TRBJ2-1	-
TGTGCCAGTTCACAGGTCCGCAACTACGAGCAGTACTTC	CASSQVRNYEQYF	-	TRBV28	TRBJ2-7	-
TGTGCCAGCAGTTTGTACCGGTGGGTCCCCTACGAGCAGTACTTC	CASSLYRWVPYEQYF	-	TRBV28	TRBJ2-7	-
TGTGCTAGCAGTCTTAGCGGGGGCTACAATGAGCAGTTCTTC	CASSLSGGYNEQFF	-	TRBV7-7	TRBJ2-1	TRBD2
TGTGCCAGCAGCTGGCCGGGACGGGCTAGGGGCTACACCTTC	CASSWPGRARGYTF	once	TRBV5-5	TRBJ1-2	-
TGCGCCAGCAGCCGTCAAGGGGGTGGCTACGAGCAGTACTTC	CASSRQGGGYEQYF	-	TRBV4-1	TRBJ2-7	-
TGTGCCAGCAGCCCACAGAGCCGCACCGGGGAGCTGTTTTTT	CASSPQSRTGELFF	-	TRBV9	TRBJ2-2	-
TGTGCCAGCAGCCTGGGGACTAGCGGGATCCCCACCTTT	CASSLGTSGIPTF	-	TRBV7-2	TRBJ2-3	TRBD2
TGTGCCAGCAGCCCCCAGCAAGAGACCCAGTACTTC	CASSPQQETQYF	-	TRBV7-9	TRBJ2-5	-
TGTGCCAGCAGTTACGGCAGGGGGCTTGAGCCCCAGCATTTT	CASSYGRGLEPQHF	-	TRBV6-5	TRBJ1-5	TRBD1
TGTGCCAGCAGCCGCACGGGGGGGGAATCTGGGGAGACCCAGTACTTC	CASSRTGGESGETQYF	-	TRBV4-2	TRBJ2-5	TRBD2
TGCGCCAGCAGCTTGGGGACCCGCGGGGAGCAGTACTTC	CASSLGTRGEQYF	-	TRBV5-1	TRBJ2-7	-
TGCGCCAGCAGCATACCGGGACAGGTGAACACTGAAGCTTTCTTT	CASSIPGQVNTEAFF	-	TRBV5-1	TRBJ1-1	TRBD1
TGTGCCAGCAGCTGGTGGACTAGCGGTTCCAATGAGCAGTTCTTC	CASSWWTSGSNEQFF	-	TRBV7-9	TRBJ2-1	TRBD2
TGCAGCGTTGAATCGTCAGGGAGAGATACGCAGTATTTT	CSVESSGRDTQYF	-	TRBV29-1	TRBJ2-3	-
TGTGCCAGCAGCCTCCTGACTAGCGGGCCAGAGACCCAGTACTTC	CASSLLTSGPETQYF	-	TRBV11-1	TRBJ2-5	TRBD2
TGTGCCAGCAGCTTCCTCACCGGGGAGCTGTTTTTT	CASSFLTGELFF	-	TRBV7-2	TRBJ2-2	-
TGTGCCAGCAGTGGAGACAGGAGGAGTGAAAAACTGTTTTTT	CASSGDRRSEKLFF	-	TRBV13	TRBJ1-4	-
TGTGCCATCAGTGTCGGGGTCTCCTACGAGCAGTACTTC	CAISVGVSYEQYF	few	TRBV10-3	TRBJ2-7	-
TGCGCCAGCAGCTGGACTAGGGCGGAGACCCAGTACTTC	CASSWTRAETQYF	-	TRBV5-1	TRBJ2-5	TRBD2
TGTGCCAGCAAGAGGACAGCAACTTACGAGCAGTACTTC	CASKRTATYEQYF	-	TRBV2	TRBJ2-7	-
TGTGCCAGCAGCTTAGGATTAGCGGGAGGTCGCGAGCAGTTCTTC	CASSLGLAGGREQFF	-	TRBV7-2	TRBJ2-1	TRBD2
TGTGCCAGCAGCTTCGGGACAGGGCATGAAAAACTGTTTTTT	CASSFGTGHEKLFF	-	TRBV5-6	TRBJ1-4	TRBD1
TGTGCCAGCAGTTCCGAGGGGGAAGGGGGAACTGAAGCTTTCTTT	CASSSEGEGGTEAFF	-	TRBV6-5	TRBJ1-1	-
TGTGCCAGTAGTATGGGACTAGCGTACGAGCAGTACTTC	CASSMGLAYEQYF	-	TRBV19	TRBJ2-7	TRBD2
TGCGCCAGCAGCTTCGGACAGATTTCCCCCAATGAGCAGTTCTTC	CASSFGQISPNEQFF	-	TRBV5-1	TRBJ2-1	-
TGTGCCAGCAGCTTTTCGAGGGGTTACGAGCAGTACTTC	CASSFSRGYEQYF	-	TRBV7-2	TRBJ2-7	-
TGTGCCAGTAGTATAGATCGAGGTTACAATGAGCAGTTCTTC	CASSIDRGYNEQFF	once	TRBV19	TRBJ2-1	-
TGTGCCAGCAGCTTGTATCGGGGGCGCCACGTCTATGGCTACACCTTC	CASSLYRGRHVYGYTF	-	TRBV5-6	TRBJ1-2	-
TGTGCCAGCACGGACAGGGATCGGGAGACCCAGTACTTC	CASTDRDRETQYF	-	TRBV2	TRBJ2-5	TRBD1
TGTGCCAGCAGTCGCTCCGGCTCGAGGGGAGAGACCCAGTACTTC	CASSRSGSRGETQYF	-	TRBV6-4	TRBJ2-5	-
TGTGCCAGCAGTGACCCAGGGGGAAACAATGAGCAGTTCTTC	CASSDPGGNNEQFF	-	TRBV6-4	TRBJ2-1	TRBD1
TGTGCCAGCAGCTTTCAGGCCATGAACACTGAAGCTTTCTTT	CASSFQAMNTEAFF	-	TRBV7-9	TRBJ1-1	-
TGTGCCAGTAGTACTAGCGGGAGATTTAGGGATGAGCAGTTCTTC	CASSTSGRFRDEQFF	-	TRBV19	TRBJ2-1	TRBD2
TGCAGCGTTGGCACAGAGGGGTACACAGATACGCAGTATTTT	CSVGTEGYTDTQYF	-	TRBV29-1	TRBJ2-3	-
TGCGCCAGCAGCCCATGGTGGGACAGGGGAATCAACACTGAAGCTTTCTTT	CASSPWWDRGINTEAFF	-	TRBV5-1	TRBJ1-1	TRBD1